Each of the 4 T cell receptor beta chains below was sequenced from the same sample in a study of blood T cells in healthy people across ages. The authors ran a second PCR of 7 to 11 cycles using a sample-barcoded 5' primer and a J-beta primer mix. Using its own MiXCR run on the 5' RACE reads, TCRdb lists one record per CDR3 protein. The table records 650,000 to 1,000,000 distinct CDR3 sequences, approximately 35% of them present only once. Sequencing was carried out using blood. The receptors stem from a man between 18 and 29 years old in good health.

This rearrangement joins TRBV10-3 to TRBJ2-5, with D tentatively TRBD2 (7 bases). The V end was cut by 2 bases, the J end by 11 bases, with 18 bases between. Germline CDR1 and CDR2: ENHRY and SYGVKD. The CDR3 extends over 14 amino acids. The CDR3 DNA is TGTGCCATCAGTGAGAGGGAGGGGGGCGATGAGCAGTACTTC. This translates into CAISEREGGDEQYF.

The chain combines TRBV7-9 with TRBJ1-4; D perhaps matches TRBD1 (6 bases). The CDR3 sequence is 15 residues long. Germline V lookup: CDR1 SEHNR, CDR2 FQNEAQ (reference sequence). The V end lost 5 bases, the J end lost 8 bases, and 18 bases lay between the germline ends. The CDR3 bases are TGTGCCAGCAGCCCACGACAGGACTCGGGGGAAAAACTGTTTTTT. Its translation: CASSPRQDSGEKLFF. Together with reference TRBV7-9 and TRBJ1-4, the CDR3 gives the full variable domain: DTGVSQNPRHKITKRGQNVTFRCDPISEHNRLYWYRQTLGQGPEFLTYFQNEAQLEKSRLLSDRFSAERPKGSFSTLEIQRTEQGDSAMYLCASSPRQDSGEKLFFGSGTQLSVL.

As concerns this clonotype: Just one base apart from a much larger clone, this may be a read error. The rearrangement links TRBV5-1 to TRBJ2-1, with no clear D. Per germline, CDR1 SGHRS and CDR2 YFSETQ. CDR3 length equals 16 residues. Trimming shortened V by 0 bases and J by 0 bases, and 10 bases separated the two germline ends. The CDR3 sequence is CASSLVRVGSYNEQFF. CDR3 sequence (DNA): TGCGCCAGCAGCTTGGTTAGGGTTGGCTCCTACAATGAGCAGTTCTTC.

This clonotype occurred once. A much more abundant neighbour one base away suggests this may be a read error. The conserved phenylalanine or tryptophan is not found at the CDR3 terminus, so this likely reflects a read error. This chain links TRBV20-1 with TRBJ2-1; TRBD1 matches 10 bases. In germline, CDR1 is DFQATT, CDR2 SNEGSKA (reference sequence). The junction had 16 bases not matched to a gene; V was cut back by 7 bases and J by 7 bases. The CDR3 loop spans 16 amino acids. The CDR3 bases are TGCAGTGTCCGGACCCTAGGGACAGGGGACAAAAATGAGCAGTTCATC. It specifies CSVRTLGTGDKNEQFI.